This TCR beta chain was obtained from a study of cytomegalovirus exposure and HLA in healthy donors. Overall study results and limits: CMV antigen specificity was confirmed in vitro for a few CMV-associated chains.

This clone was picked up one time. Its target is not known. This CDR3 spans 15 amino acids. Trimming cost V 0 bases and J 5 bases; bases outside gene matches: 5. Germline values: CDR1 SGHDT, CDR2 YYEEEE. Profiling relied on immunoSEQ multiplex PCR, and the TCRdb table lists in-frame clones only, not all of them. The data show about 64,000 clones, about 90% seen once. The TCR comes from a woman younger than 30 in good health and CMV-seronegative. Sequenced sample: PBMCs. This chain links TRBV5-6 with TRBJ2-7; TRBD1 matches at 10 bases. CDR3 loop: CASSLGQGAHNEQYF. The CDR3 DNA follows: TGTGCCAGCAGCTTGGGACAGGGGGCGCATAACGAGCAGTACTTC.